These 11 T cell receptor beta chains were sequenced from one sample in a study of Ad26.COV2.S vaccination and SARS-CoV-2 variants. Treatment: some 20 received Ad26.COV2.S at low or high dose, single or two shots; about 5 received placebo; per-sample allocation not given. At day 63 after the first vaccine or placebo injection, samples were drawn. Assay: immunoSEQ multiplex PCR; the TCRdb copy retains only in-frame clones and omits some. The table records around 450,000 clones, approximately 90% of them present only once. The sample in question was peripheral blood, obtained in a trial of Ad26.COV2.S vaccine versus placebo. The receptor source for this set is a person aged 18-65 years who received the Ad26.COV2.S COVID-19 vaccine or a placebo.

This chain uses TRBV9 with TRBJ2-6; 9 nucleotides match TRBD1. Per germline, CDR1 SGDLS and CDR2 YYNGEE. With 7 bases clipped from V and 2 bases from J, the junction kept 7 bases outside the gene matches. The CDR3 is made up of 16 amino acids. CDR3 residues: CASDRDRVAGANVLTF. For the CDR3, the DNA is TGTGCCAGCGATCGGGACAGGGTCGCTGGGGCCAACGTCCTGACTTTC.

The chain combines TRBV7-9 with TRBJ1-2, with a weak D call TRBD1 (6 bases). The CDR3 consists of 15 residues. The V gene lost 3 bases and the J gene lost 0 bases, with 11 bases spanning the gap. Germline lookup yields CDR1 SEHNR and CDR2 FQNEAQ (reference sequence). The CDR3 nucleotides read TGTGCCAGCAGCTTTAATACAGGGTCTAACTATGGCTACACCTTC. Protein product: CASSFNTGSNYGYTF.

This chain joins TRBV6-2 or TRBV6-3 and TRBJ1-4; D possibly corresponds to TRBD1 (5 bases). Trimming shortened V by 2 bases and J by 3 bases, and 7 bases separated the two germline ends. Germline V gene data show CDR1 as MNHEY and CDR2 as SVGEGT. The CDR3 spans 14 residues. This CDR3 reads CASSYVGANEKLFF. CDR3 nucleotide sequence: TGTGCCAGCAGTTACGTGGGGGCTAATGAAAAACTGTTTTTT.

This sequence joins TRBV10-3 and TRBJ1-4, with D unclear. Trimming pared 0 bases from V and 8 bases from J, leaving 13 bases between. The germline CDR1 and CDR2 sequences are ENHRY and SYGVKD. CDR3 size: 15 residues. The CDR3 bases are TGTGCCATCAGTGAGTCGGAGGATTTAAGCGAAAAACTGTTTTTT. Its translation is CAISESEDLSEKLFF.

This clone appeared a few times. The genes are TRBV19 and TRBJ1-5; TRBD1 might be the D (5 bases). Trimming left V 3 bases short and J 6 bases short, with 9 bases between. CDR3 size: 13 residues. CDR1 LNHDA and CDR2 SQIVND come from the germline V gene (reference sequence). This CDR3 reads CASSMTAGQPQHF. The DNA of the CDR3 is TGTGCCAGTAGTATGACAGCAGGTCAGCCCCAGCATTTT.

This clone was counted between two and nine times. V is TRBV6-4 and J is TRBJ2-2; D is possibly TRBD1 or TRBD2 (6 bases each). The germline V gene encodes CDR1 MRHNA and CDR2 SNTAGT. V lost 3 bases and J 6 bases, leaving 8 bases between the germline ends. There are 13 residues in the CDR3. The CDR3 protein is CASSEGGSGELFF. In nucleotides, the CDR3 is TGTGCCAGCAGTGAAGGGGGGTCCGGGGAGCTGTTTTTT.

The chain joins TRBV27 to TRBJ2-7, with 10 bases identical to TRBD2. After removal of 7 bases from V and 2 bases from J, the junction contained 2 bases not matched to a gene. CDR1 and CDR2 from the germline V gene are MNHEY and SMNVEV (reference sequence). There are 13 residues in the CDR3. CDR3 protein: CASKLAGPYEQYF. The CDR3 coding sequence is TGTGCCAGCAAACTAGCGGGGCCCTACGAGCAGTACTTC.

Written as DNA, the CDR3 is TGTGCCAGCAGTTTAGCGGGGGGGCGAAGCGGGGAGCTGTTTTTT. Translated: CASSLAGGRSGELFF. This sequence joins TRBV27 and TRBJ2-2; TRBD2 agrees at 9 bases. V was clipped by 2 bases and J by 7 bases; unmatched bases: 5. The germline V gene has CDR1 MNHEY and CDR2 SMNVEV (reference sequence). The CDR3 consists of 15 residues.

This chain joins TRBV4-1 and TRBJ2-7, with TRBD1 matching over 10 bases. The CDR3 is made up of 15 amino acids. Germline V gene sequence: CDR1 MGHRA, CDR2 YSYEKL. The V and J ends lost 3 bases and 2 bases, in that order; junction bases with no gene match: 4. The CDR3 sequence is CASSHTDRGTYEQYF. CDR3 sequence (DNA): TGCGCCAGCAGCCATACGGACAGGGGGACCTACGAGCAGTACTTC.

This clone was detected only once. The gene calls are TRBV7-8 and TRBJ2-2, with 7 bases aligning to TRBD1. The CDR3 is made up of 15 amino acids. CDR1 and CDR2 (germline): SGHVS, FQNEAQ. J was trimmed by 7 bases and V by 5 bases; bases with no gene match: 10. CDR3 protein: CASSPHRGSSGELFF. CDR3 DNA: TGTGCCAGCAGCCCTCACAGGGGATCAAGCGGGGAGCTGTTTTTT.

The genes are TRBV7-9 and TRBJ1-4, with 7 positions matching TRBD1. Germline V gene lookup returns CDR1 SEHNR and CDR2 FQNEAQ (reference sequence). This CDR3 is built from 16 residues. The V segment lost 5 bases and the J segment 8 bases; nucleotides outside the gene matches: 14. CDR3 region: CASSPTLRTGEEKLFF. The CDR3 DNA follows: TGTGCCAGCAGCCCTACGCTACGGACAGGAGAGGAAAAACTGTTTTTT.